This T cell receptor beta chain was obtained from a study of PD-1 blockade in classical Hodgkin lymphoma. Points from the study as a whole: It was CD4+ TCR diversity, not CD8+, that rose significantly by C4D1.

No patient escaped relapse after autologous stem cell transplantation, and brentuximab vedotin exposure varied. Details on this clone: Its antigen is undetermined.

Assay: immunoSEQ multiplex PCR; the TCRdb copy retains only in-frame clones and omits some. The table includes 60,000 or so clones, roughly nine tenths detected once. This specimen was peripheral blood mononuclear cells (PBMCs), taken at baseline. The source is a human donor with classical Hodgkin lymphoma.

CDR3 nucleotides: TGTGCCAGCAGCTTTAGGAGCGGGGTTGAGACCCAGTACTTC. Amino acid sequence: CASSFRSGVETQYF. The chain joins TRBV7-9 to TRBJ2-5; 7 nucleotides match TRBD2. The CDR3 is made up of 14 amino acids. Germline V gene lookup returns CDR1 SEHNR and CDR2 FQNEAQ (reference sequence). V shed 3 bases and J 5 bases; nucleotides not matched to a gene: 6.